This TCR beta chain was documented in a study of T cells in Graves' hyperthyroidism and ophthalmopathy. Study-level points and caveats: The model identified upcoming ophthalmopathy a median approximately seven months ahead of onset.

The CDR3 is 16 residues long. The V and J ends lost 5 bases and 7 bases, in that order; junction bases with no gene match: 12. This clonotype was picked up a small number of times. The antigen is not known. Amplification yielded TCR beta CDR3 regions, with RNA transcripts as the source. A set of HTBI primers served as the primers for a first-round RT-PCR of the TCR CDR3. A single record per CDR3 protein comes from TCRdb applying MiXCR to the multiplex PCR reads. The sample contains about 560,000 distinct CDR3 sequences, over 15% of which appear only once. V and J are TRBV12-3 or TRBV12-4 and TRBJ1-4; TRBD1 matches 8 bases. This TCR derives from a woman aged 18-29 years with Graves' hyperthyroidism. Sequenced sample: blood. CDR3 sequence reads: CASSPDGQGGREKLFF. The CDR3 DNA sequence: TGTGCCAGCAGTCCTGACGGACAGGGCGGGCGTGAAAAACTGTTTTTT.